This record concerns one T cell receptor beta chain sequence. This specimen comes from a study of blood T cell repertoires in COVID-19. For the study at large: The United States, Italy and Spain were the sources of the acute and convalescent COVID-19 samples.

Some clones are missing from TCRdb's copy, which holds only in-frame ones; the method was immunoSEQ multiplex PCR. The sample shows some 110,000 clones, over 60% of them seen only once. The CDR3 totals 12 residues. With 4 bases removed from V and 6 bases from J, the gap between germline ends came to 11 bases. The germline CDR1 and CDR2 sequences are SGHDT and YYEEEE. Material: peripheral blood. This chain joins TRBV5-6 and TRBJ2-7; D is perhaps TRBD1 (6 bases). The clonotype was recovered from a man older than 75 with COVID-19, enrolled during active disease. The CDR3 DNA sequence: TGTGCCAGCAGCCAAACAGGGTCCGAGCAGTACTTC. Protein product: CASSQTGSEQYF.